This TCR beta chain was sequenced in a study of cytomegalovirus exposure and HLA in healthy donors. Remarks on this clone: Its antigen is not identified.

Study-wide points: The classifier reportedly diagnosed cytomegalovirus status with high specificity and sensitivity. According to a subsequent analysis, TCR clusters identified in the first cohort showed a tendency to co-occur across the 110 or so validation repertoires.

Between the trimmed V and J ends, which lost 0 bases and 6 bases, there was a span of 18 bases. There are 16 residues in the CDR3. Germline CDR1 reads LGHNA; CDR2 reads YSLEER. Profiled with immunoSEQ multiplex PCR; TCRdb holds only in-frame clones, not every one. The sample includes roughly 280,000 clones, just over 85% of them seen just once. The donors were part of the validation cohort of more than 90 subjects. That cohort was separate from the first cohort, which comprised 550 to 750 subjects. The chain is built from TRBV4-3 and TRBJ2-7; tentatively, D is TRBD2 (6 bases). This TCR derives from a woman between 18 and 29 years old in good health and CMV-seronegative. Material: PBMCs. CDR3 sequence (DNA): TGCGCCAGCAGCCAAGATAGTGGGCGGGATGCAGGCGAGCAGTACTTC. It encodes CASSQDSGRDAGEQYF.